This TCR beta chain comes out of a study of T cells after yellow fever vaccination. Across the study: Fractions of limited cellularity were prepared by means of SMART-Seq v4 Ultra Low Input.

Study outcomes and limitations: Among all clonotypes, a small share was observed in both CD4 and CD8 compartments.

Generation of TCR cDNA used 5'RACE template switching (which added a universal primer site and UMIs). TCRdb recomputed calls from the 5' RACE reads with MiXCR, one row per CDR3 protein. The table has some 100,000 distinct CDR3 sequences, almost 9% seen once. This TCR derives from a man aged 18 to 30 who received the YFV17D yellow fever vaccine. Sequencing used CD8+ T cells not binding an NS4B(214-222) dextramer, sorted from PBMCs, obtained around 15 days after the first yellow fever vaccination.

The CDR3 spells CASSDGLGDTQYF. The CDR3 DNA reads TGTGCCAGCAGTGATGGACTCGGAGATACGCAGTATTTT. The chain employs TRBV6-2 or TRBV6-3 and TRBJ2-3, with D possibly being TRBD2 (5 bases). The ends were cut back, 5 bases at V and 5 bases at J, with 11 bases in the middle. Per germline, CDR1 MNHEY and CDR2 SVGEGT. This CDR3 is 13 amino acids long.